Sequencing of this TCR beta chain was carried out in a study of high-grade serous ovarian cancer treatment subgroups. General observations from the study: The analyses considered CDR3 and ignored CDR1 and CDR2. Same-patient tumor repertoires overlapped at about 0.1 to 0.79; different patients barely overlapped. TCR clonal relatedness correlated positively with neoantigen level.

Tumor samples were obtained before definitive surgery or chemotherapy. A word on this clone: Its antigen remains unidentified.

Profiling relied on immunoSEQ multiplex PCR, and the TCRdb table lists in-frame clones only, not all of them. This repertoire shows under 20,000 clones, 73% found once; its top ten account for 4.5%. This CDR3 region has 16 residues. Germline values: CDR1 SGDLS, CDR2 YYNGEE. V lost 1 base and J 0 bases, leaving 12 bases between the germline ends. The sequence came from a human donor with high-grade serous ovarian cancer. This chain joins TRBV9 and TRBJ2-3, with D perhaps matching TRBD2 (7 bases). Sequencing input: tumor tissue. DNA for the CDR3: TGTGCCAGCAGCGTACTCCCGGGGGGCAGCACAGATACGCAGTATTTT. It yields the protein CASSVLPGGSTDTQYF.